Below, 8 T cell receptor beta chains from the same sample are listed, as sequenced in a study of early T cells in non-severe SARS-CoV-2 infection. A single record per CDR3 protein comes from TCRdb applying MiXCR to the 5' RACE reads. The table lists 40,000 to 45,000 distinct CDR3 sequences, roughly a tenth of them singletons. The sample consisted of whole blood. Receptors originate from an adult who was a healthcare worker with PCR-confirmed SARS-CoV-2 infection or an uninfected control (not recorded which).

Many counts were recorded for this clonotype. CDR3 sequence (DNA): TGCAGTGCCGGGGGGCGAAGCACCGGGGAGCTGTTTTTT. Its translation: CSAGGRSTGELFF. The V and J genes are TRBV20-1 and TRBJ2-2; D is possibly TRBD2 (7 bases). V was clipped by 6 bases and J by 4 bases, with 12 bases between them. There are 13 residues in the CDR3. Germline V CDR1 and CDR2: DFQATT, SNEGSKA (reference sequence).

The J gene is TRBJ1-1, the V gene TRBV6-6; D not certain. The germline gives CDR1 MNHNY, CDR2 SVGAGI (reference sequence). The V and J ends lost 0 bases and 4 bases respectively, with 9 bases between them. The CDR3 totals 14 residues. The CDR3 DNA is TGTGCCAGCAGTTACTCCGGGGAGCTCACTGAAGCTTTCTTT. It translates to CASSYSGELTEAFF.

This chain uses TRBV30 with TRBJ2-2; a possible D gene is TRBD1 (5 bases). The CDR3 spans 15 residues. V was pared by 3 bases and J by 0 bases, with 11 bases between. Germline V gene lookup returns CDR1 GTSNPN and CDR2 SVGIG (reference sequence). The CDR3 DNA reads TGTGCCTGGAGCTTTGGACACTCGAACACCGGGGAGCTGTTTTTT. It codes for CAWSFGHSNTGELFF.

This clonotype appeared many times. The chain joins TRBV20-1 to TRBJ1-3; the D gene is possibly TRBD1 (6 bases). The CDR3 is made up of 15 amino acids. V dropped 6 bases and J dropped 0 bases, with 15 bases sitting between them. Germline lookup yields CDR1 DFQATT and CDR2 SNEGSKA (reference sequence). CDR3 nucleotide sequence: TGCAGTGCCCAACAGGGTGGGGGCTCTGGAAACACCATATATTTT. Translated, it gives CSAQQGGGSGNTIYF.

This clonotype turned up a few times. The chain joins TRBV12-5 to TRBJ2-1; the D is unclear. The germline V and J ends were trimmed by 5 bases and 7 bases, with 18 bases remaining between them. Germline V CDR1 and CDR2: LGHNT, FRNRAP. This CDR3 has 15 residues. DNA of the CDR3: TGTGCTAGTGGTCCGCCAGGTGGCGCGGATAATGAGCAGTTCTTC. It yields the protein CASGPPGGADNEQFF.

The chain uses TRBV7-2 and TRBJ2-7; D is perhaps TRBD2 (6 bases). This CDR3 has 14 amino acids. Trimming stripped 6 bases from V and 0 bases from J, with 12 bases between. Germline V gene data show CDR1 as SGHTA and CDR2 as FQGNSA. CDR3 bases: TGTGCCAGCAGACCTGGACTAAGCTCCTACGAGCAGTACTTC. Protein sequence: CASRPGLSSYEQYF.

The chain joins TRBV9 to TRBJ2-7; D gene ambiguous. CDR3 size: 17 residues. The germline V gene has CDR1 SGDLS and CDR2 YYNGEE. With 4 bases removed from V and 3 bases from J, the gap between germline ends came to 23 bases. In nucleotides, the CDR3 is TGTGCCAGCAGCATACCGGACGAGCAGGTATTGGTCTACGAGCAGTACTTC. Residues: CASSIPDEQVLVYEQYF.

The table lists this clonotype with many counts. The chain joins TRBV7-2 to TRBJ1-2; TRBD1 agrees at 9 bases. V lost 0 bases to trimming and J lost 5 bases; unmatched junction nucleotides: 4. The CDR3 is 15 residues long. Germline-derived CDR1 and CDR2 are SGHTA and FQGNSA. The CDR3 DNA follows: TGTGCCAGCAGCTTAGCGGTCGGGACAGGGTATGGCTACACCTTC. Encoded protein: CASSLAVGTGYGYTF.